Listed below are T cell receptor beta chains from one sample, sequenced in a study of molecular identifiers for immune sequencing clone quantification. Each CDR3 protein is one row after TCRdb ran MiXCR on the PCR reads. The sample consists of around 25,000 distinct CDR3 sequences, 17% of them appearing once. Sequencing was carried out using naive CD8+ T cells from blood, with Jurkat cell RNA spiked in. These receptors were collected from a human donor in good health. Some libraries in this study had Jurkat cell RNA spiked in. The CDR3 runs from the conserved cysteine through the conserved F or W. D genes are given only for firm matches. Some rows mark clone size as missing; the rest say once, few, many or name a class of expanded clone.

v_gene: TRBV30; abundance: many; j_gene: TRBJ2-7; d_gene: NA; CDR3nt: TGTGCCTGGAGTGTACTGTTGGTGGACCCCTACGAGCAGTACTTC; CDR3aa: CAWSVLLVDPYEQYF
v_gene: TRBV28; abundance: many; j_gene: TRBJ1-1; d_gene: NA; CDR3nt: TGTGCCAGCAGTTCACACAGGGTGGACACTGAAGCTTTCTTT; CDR3aa: CASSSHRVDTEAFF
v_gene: TRBV28; abundance: many; j_gene: TRBJ2-3; d_gene: TRBD1; CDR3nt: TGTGCCAGCAGTTCGCCGAGCGACAGGGGATCAGATACGCAGTATTTT; CDR3aa: CASSSPSDRGSDTQYF
v_gene: TRBV6-2/TRBV6-3; abundance: NA; j_gene: TRBJ2-7; d_gene: TRBD1; CDR3nt: TGTGCCAGCAGTTGGTCGGGACAGGGCCGCTTCCCGGCCTACGAGCAGTACTTC; CDR3aa: CASSWSGQGRFPAYEQYF
v_gene: TRBV12-3/TRBV12-4; abundance: many; j_gene: TRBJ2-3; d_gene: NA; CDR3nt: TGTGCCAGCAGTTTAGTTCGACAGCCACCTGAGGATACGCAGTATTTT; CDR3aa: CASSLVRQPPEDTQYF
v_gene: TRBV24-1; abundance: many; j_gene: TRBJ1-1; d_gene: TRBD1; CDR3nt: TGTGCCACCAGTGAAGGACAGGGGACTGAAGCTTTCTTT; CDR3aa: CATSEGQGTEAFF
v_gene: TRBV30; abundance: many; j_gene: TRBJ1-3; d_gene: NA; CDR3nt: TGTGCCTGGACCGACAGCTCTGGAAACACCATATATTTT; CDR3aa: CAWTDSSGNTIYF
v_gene: TRBV11-2; abundance: many; j_gene: TRBJ2-5; d_gene: NA; CDR3nt: TGTGCCAGCTCCGAAGGGACCCAGTACTTC; CDR3aa: CASSEGTQYF
v_gene: TRBV6-6; abundance: medium-sized; j_gene: TRBJ2-3; d_gene: NA; CDR3nt: TGTGCCAGCAGTTACACAGGGTCAGATACGCAGTATTTT; CDR3aa: CASSYTGSDTQYF
v_gene: TRBV7-9; abundance: NA; j_gene: TRBJ2-5; d_gene: NA; CDR3nt: TGTGCCAGCAGCTCCGGACCTGGGGGAGAGACCCAGTACTTC; CDR3aa: CASSSGPGGETQYF
v_gene: TRBV14; abundance: many; j_gene: TRBJ1-1; d_gene: TRBD1; CDR3nt: TGTGCCAGCAGCCCATGGACAGGGGCCATGAACACTGAAGCTTTCTTT; CDR3aa: CASSPWTGAMNTEAFF
v_gene: TRBV19; abundance: many; j_gene: TRBJ2-1; d_gene: NA; CDR3nt: TGTGCCAGTAGCCAGACAGGCTACAATGAGCAGTTCTTC; CDR3aa: CASSQTGYNEQFF
v_gene: TRBV7-2; abundance: many; j_gene: TRBJ1-1; d_gene: NA; CDR3nt: TGTGCCAGCAGCAATCCACACACTGAAGCTTTCTTT; CDR3aa: CASSNPHTEAFF
v_gene: TRBV23-1; abundance: many; j_gene: TRBJ2-3; d_gene: NA; CDR3nt: TGCGCCAGCAGTCTAAACCTTAGCACAGATACGCAGTATTTT; CDR3aa: CASSLNLSTDTQYF
v_gene: TRBV29-1; abundance: many; j_gene: TRBJ2-6; d_gene: NA; CDR3nt: TGCAGCGTTGAACGGGCGGCCTCTGGGGCCAACGTCCTGACTTTC; CDR3aa: CSVERAASGANVLTF
v_gene: TRBV15; abundance: many; j_gene: TRBJ2-7; d_gene: NA; CDR3nt: TGTGCCACCAGCAATTCCCTCGGGGGCTCCTACGAGCAGTACTTC; CDR3aa: CATSNSLGGSYEQYF
v_gene: TRBV7-9; abundance: once; j_gene: TRBJ1-5; d_gene: NA; CDR3nt: TGTGCCAGCAGCTTAGATAGGGCAGGCCCCACGGCCCAGCATTTT; CDR3aa: CASSLDRAGPTAQHF
v_gene: TRBV7-6; abundance: NA; j_gene: TRBJ2-3; d_gene: TRBD1; CDR3nt: TGTGCCAGCAGCTCAACAGGGGGCGGTACAGATACGCAGTATTTT; CDR3aa: CASSSTGGGTDTQYF
v_gene: TRBV11-2; abundance: many; j_gene: TRBJ2-3; d_gene: NA; CDR3nt: TGTGCCAGCAGCCAGACACCCCTGGGGGCTACAGATACGCAGTATTTT; CDR3aa: CASSQTPLGATDTQYF
v_gene: TRBV3-1; abundance: many; j_gene: TRBJ2-3; d_gene: NA; CDR3nt: TGTGCCAGCAGCCAAGTGGAGAATACGCAGTATTTT; CDR3aa: CASSQVENTQYF
v_gene: TRBV7-9; abundance: many; j_gene: TRBJ2-3; d_gene: TRBD2; CDR3nt: TGTGCCAGCACCGTTAGCGGGGCGCACACAGATACGCAGTATTTT; CDR3aa: CASTVSGAHTDTQYF
v_gene: TRBV11-2; abundance: many; j_gene: TRBJ1-1; d_gene: NA; CDR3nt: TGTGCCAGCAGCCACTCGGCGGCCCACAGGGACACTGAAGCTTTCTTT; CDR3aa: CASSHSAAHRDTEAFF
v_gene: TRBV19; abundance: NA; j_gene: TRBJ1-2; d_gene: NA; CDR3nt: TGTGCCAGTAGTATGGGGAGCTGCACCTTC; CDR3aa: CASSMGSCTF
v_gene: TRBV4-3; abundance: many; j_gene: TRBJ2-2; d_gene: NA; CDR3nt: TGCGCCAGCAGCCAAGAGGCAGGGTTCGGGACCGGGGAGCTGTTTTTT; CDR3aa: CASSQEAGFGTGELFF
v_gene: TRBV10-3; abundance: once; j_gene: TRBJ2-3; d_gene: NA; CDR3nt: TGTGCCATCGTGGGAGGACCCCTCGCAGATGCGCAGTATTTT; CDR3aa: CAIVGGPLADAQYF
v_gene: TRBV30; abundance: many; j_gene: TRBJ2-5; d_gene: NA; CDR3nt: TGTGCCTGGAGTCCCGAAACCCCGACTACCGAAGAGACCCAGTACTTC; CDR3aa: CAWSPETPTTEETQYF
v_gene: TRBV7-9; abundance: many; j_gene: TRBJ2-3; d_gene: NA; CDR3nt: TGTGCCAGCAGCCCCGGGCCCACCCAGGGACAGTATTTT; CDR3aa: CASSPGPTQGQYF
v_gene: TRBV28; abundance: medium-sized; j_gene: TRBJ2-4; d_gene: NA; CDR3nt: TGTGCCAGCAGAGAGACAGACTCATCCAAAAACATTCAGTACTTC; CDR3aa: CASRETDSSKNIQYF
v_gene: TRBV7-9; abundance: many; j_gene: TRBJ2-3; d_gene: TRBD2; CDR3nt: TGTGCCAGCAGCCACGTGGTGCGGGAGGCCTCGGATACGCAGTATTTT; CDR3aa: CASSHVVREASDTQYF
v_gene: TRBV7-8; abundance: many; j_gene: TRBJ1-1; d_gene: NA; CDR3nt: TGTGCCAGCAGCTTATTAGGACGCGCACGGAACACTGAAGCTTTCTTT; CDR3aa: CASSLLGRARNTEAFF
v_gene: TRBV27; abundance: NA; j_gene: TRBJ2-5; d_gene: TRBD2; CDR3nt: TGTGCCAGCCGCGGGGGGAGCAAAGAGACCCAGTACTTC; CDR3aa: CASRGGSKETQYF
v_gene: TRBV6-5; abundance: many; j_gene: TRBJ2-7; d_gene: TRBD1; CDR3nt: TGTGCCAGCAGTCCCCCGGGACAGTCCTACGAGCAGTACTTC; CDR3aa: CASSPPGQSYEQYF
v_gene: TRBV5-1; abundance: many; j_gene: TRBJ2-7; d_gene: TRBD1; CDR3nt: TGCGCCAGCAGACATGGACAGGGCGTTTCCTACGAGCAGTACTTC; CDR3aa: CASRHGQGVSYEQYF
v_gene: TRBV19; abundance: medium-sized; j_gene: TRBJ1-1; d_gene: NA; CDR3nt: TGTGCCAGTAGCAACCTTCTGAACACTGAAGCTTTCTTT; CDR3aa: CASSNLLNTEAFF
v_gene: TRBV3-1; abundance: many; j_gene: TRBJ2-4; d_gene: TRBD2; CDR3nt: TGTGCCAGCAGCCTTTTCCCCAGAGGGAGCGGGGCCAAAAAAAACATTCAGTACTTC; CDR3aa: CASSLFPRGSGAKKNIQYF
v_gene: TRBV9; abundance: many; j_gene: TRBJ2-3; d_gene: TRBD2; CDR3nt: TGTGCCAGCAGCGTAACCGGGACTAGCCATGGAGATACGCAGTATTTT; CDR3aa: CASSVTGTSHGDTQYF
v_gene: TRBV28; abundance: many; j_gene: TRBJ2-3; d_gene: NA; CDR3nt: TGTGCCAGCAGTTTTCTAGCTAGCACAGATACGCAGTATTTT; CDR3aa: CASSFLASTDTQYF
v_gene: TRBV4-1; abundance: many; j_gene: TRBJ2-7; d_gene: NA; CDR3nt: TGCGCCAGCAGCCCAGGGTACGAGCAGTACTTC; CDR3aa: CASSPGYEQYF
v_gene: TRBV27; abundance: NA; j_gene: TRBJ2-3; d_gene: NA; CDR3nt: TGTGCCAGCAGTTTATGGTGGGCAGATACGCAGTATTTT; CDR3aa: CASSLWWADTQYF
v_gene: TRBV29-1; abundance: NA; j_gene: TRBJ2-6; d_gene: NA; CDR3nt: TGCAGCGTTGAAGATCCGCTTAGGTCTGGGGCCAACGTCCTGACTTTC; CDR3aa: CSVEDPLRSGANVLTF
v_gene: TRBV20-1; abundance: many; j_gene: TRBJ2-3; d_gene: TRBD2; CDR3nt: TGCAGTGCTTGGACTAGCGGGGCCCCACGAACAGATACGCAGTATTTT; CDR3aa: CSAWTSGAPRTDTQYF
v_gene: TRBV27; abundance: many; j_gene: TRBJ2-5; d_gene: TRBD2; CDR3nt: TGTGCCAGCAGAGGACTAGCGGGAGTGGAGACCCAGTACTTC; CDR3aa: CASRGLAGVETQYF
v_gene: TRBV19; abundance: NA; j_gene: TRBJ1-1; d_gene: NA; CDR3nt: TGTGCCAGTATAGGAGGGGTCACTGAAGCTTTCTTT; CDR3aa: CASIGGVTEAFF
v_gene: TRBV14; abundance: many; j_gene: TRBJ1-2; d_gene: NA; CDR3nt: TGTGCCAGCAGCCCGGCGGCAGGGCTAGGCTATGGCTACACCTTC; CDR3aa: CASSPAAGLGYGYTF
v_gene: TRBV19; abundance: many; j_gene: TRBJ1-1; d_gene: NA; CDR3nt: TGTGCCAGTACAAGACTCCTGAACACTGAAGCTTTCTTT; CDR3aa: CASTRLLNTEAFF
v_gene: TRBV7-6; abundance: many; j_gene: TRBJ2-5; d_gene: NA; CDR3nt: TGTGCCAGCAGCTTAGTCGGACTCCTGGGAGAGACCCAGTACTTC; CDR3aa: CASSLVGLLGETQYF
v_gene: TRBV14; abundance: many; j_gene: TRBJ2-7; d_gene: TRBD1; CDR3nt: TGTGCCAGCAGCCAGTATCAGGGGGCGGCCTACGAGCAGTACTTC; CDR3aa: CASSQYQGAAYEQYF
v_gene: TRBV13; abundance: many; j_gene: TRBJ2-7; d_gene: NA; CDR3nt: TGTGCCAGCAGCGCGAACGCGGCACCGGCTGGGGAGCAGTACTTC; CDR3aa: CASSANAAPAGEQYF
v_gene: TRBV27; abundance: many; j_gene: TRBJ1-1; d_gene: TRBD1; CDR3nt: TGTGCCAGCAGTAACAATCCCCGACAGGGGAACACTGAAGCTTTCTTT; CDR3aa: CASSNNPRQGNTEAFF
v_gene: TRBV3-1; abundance: few; j_gene: TRBJ2-5; d_gene: TRBD2; CDR3nt: TGTGCCAGCAGCCAAGGGACTAGCGGGAGGAAAGAGACCCAGTACTTC; CDR3aa: CASSQGTSGRKETQYF
v_gene: TRBV7-9; abundance: many; j_gene: TRBJ2-3; d_gene: NA; CDR3nt: TGTGCCAGCAGCTCAGAGGGAGGCACAGATACGCAGTATTTT; CDR3aa: CASSSEGGTDTQYF
v_gene: TRBV20-1; abundance: medium-sized; j_gene: TRBJ2-3; d_gene: NA; CDR3nt: TGCAGTGCTAGAGATATTGCTAGCTTGAGCACAGATACGCAGTATTTT; CDR3aa: CSARDIASLSTDTQYF
v_gene: TRBV29-1; abundance: medium-sized; j_gene: TRBJ2-2; d_gene: NA; CDR3nt: TGCAGCGTTCTAAGGAACACCGGGGAGCTGTTTTTT; CDR3aa: CSVLRNTGELFF
v_gene: TRBV11-2; abundance: many; j_gene: TRBJ2-1; d_gene: TRBD2; CDR3nt: TGTGCCAGCAGCTCTAGCGGGACGGACAATGAGCAGTTCTTC; CDR3aa: CASSSSGTDNEQFF